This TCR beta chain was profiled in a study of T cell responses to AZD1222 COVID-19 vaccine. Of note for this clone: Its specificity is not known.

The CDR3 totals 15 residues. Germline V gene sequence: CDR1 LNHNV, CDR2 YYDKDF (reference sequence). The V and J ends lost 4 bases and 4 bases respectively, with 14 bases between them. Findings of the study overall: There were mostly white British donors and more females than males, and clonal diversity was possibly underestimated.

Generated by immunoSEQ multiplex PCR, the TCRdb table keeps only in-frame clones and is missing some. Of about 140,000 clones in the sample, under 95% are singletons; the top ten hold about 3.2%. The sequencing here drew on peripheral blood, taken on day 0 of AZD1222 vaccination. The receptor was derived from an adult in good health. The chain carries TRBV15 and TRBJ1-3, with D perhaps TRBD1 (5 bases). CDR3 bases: TGTGCCACCAGCACTACCAGGGTCAGGGGAAACACCATATATTTT. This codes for CATSTTRVRGNTIYF. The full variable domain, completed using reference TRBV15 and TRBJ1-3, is DAMVIQNPRYQVTQFGKPVTLSCSQTLNHNVMYWYQQKSSQAPKLLFHYYDKDFNNEADTPDNFQSRRPNTSFCFLDIRSPGLGDTAMYLCATSTTRVRGNTIYFGEGSWLTVV.